This passage covers 18 T cell receptor beta chains from one sample sequenced in a study of blood T cell repertoires in COVID-19. Repertoires were generated with immunoSEQ multiplex PCR, while TCRdb's copy carries only in-frame clones and drops some. Found here are 200,000 to 250,000 clones, 70% to 90% of them singletons; the top ten hold around 10%. Specimen: PBMCs or T cells enriched from blood (not recorded which). These receptors all come from a woman between 45 and 60 years old with acute COVID-19.

V is TRBV18 and J is TRBJ1-1; perhaps TRBD1 as D (5 bases). The V gene lost 3 bases and the J gene lost 3 bases, with 11 bases spanning the gap. The CDR3 contains 14 residues. Germline V gene sequence: CDR1 KGHSH, CDR2 LQKENI. Here the CDR3 reads CASSPQGRDTEAFF. The CDR3 bases are TGTGCCAGCTCACCTCAGGGCAGGGACACTGAAGCTTTCTTT.

The chain combines TRBV7-9 with TRBJ2-4, with 7 bases fitting TRBD2. J lost 9 bases, V lost 7 bases, and 9 bases had no gene match. This CDR3 comprises 13 residues. Germline CDR1 is SEHNR and CDR2 is FQNEAQ (reference sequence). CDR3 nucleotide sequence: TGTGCCAGCACTGCGGGGGAGCGGAGCATTCAGTACTTC. Translated: CASTAGERSIQYF.

V is TRBV5-1 and J is TRBJ1-2, with D maybe TRBD1 (5 bases). Trimming removed 4 bases from V and 1 base from J, with 11 bases in between. The CDR3 length is 14 residues. Germline V gene sequence: CDR1 SGHRS, CDR2 YFSETQ. CDR3 sequence: CASSGADVNYGYTF. The CDR3 bases are TGCGCCAGCAGCGGGGCGGATGTTAACTATGGCTACACCTTC.

This clone has just a few counts. The chain uses TRBV18 and TRBJ1-2; D may be TRBD1 (5 bases). This CDR3 contains 15 residues. Trimming pared 1 base from V and 6 bases from J, leaving 15 bases between. The germline gives CDR1 KGHSH, CDR2 LQKENI. CDR3 amino acids: CASSPRDTGDDGYTF. CDR3 in DNA: TGTGCCAGCTCACCACGGGATACGGGGGACGATGGCTACACCTTC.

V and J are TRBV7-9 and TRBJ2-3; D is perhaps TRBD2 (6 bases). This CDR3 region has 13 residues. The V gene's germline CDR1 is SEHNR and CDR2 FQNEAQ (reference sequence). Between the trimmed V and J ends, which lost 5 bases and 4 bases, there was a span of 10 bases. The DNA for the CDR3 is TGTGCCAGCAGCGGGACTGTTCCAGATACGCAGTATTTT. The encoded protein is CASSGTVPDTQYF.

This clone has just a few counts. The chain carries TRBV4-3 and TRBJ1-1; D gene unclear. CDR3 size: 16 residues. The V gene lost 0 bases and the J gene lost 4 bases, with 15 bases spanning the gap. The germline V gene encodes CDR1 LGHNA and CDR2 YSLEER. The CDR3 DNA follows: TGCGCCAGCAGCCAAGATAGGAGGAGGATGGGCACTGAAGCTTTCTTT. It translates to CASSQDRRRMGTEAFF.

As concerns this clone: Distinct nucleotide sequences in the sample also encode this CDR3. The chain uses TRBV15 and TRBJ2-7; D remains ambiguous. V was shortened by 0 bases and J by 3 bases, with 3 bases between the two germline ends. The germline V gene has CDR1 LNHNV and CDR2 YYDKDF (reference sequence). The CDR3 loop spans 12 amino acids. The CDR3 is CATSRDRYEQYF. The CDR3 DNA reads as TGTGCCACCAGCAGAGACCGCTACGAGCAGTACTTC.

The V and J genes are TRBV3-1 (or the pseudogene TRBV3-2) and TRBJ1-3; D remains ambiguous. Germline V CDR1 and CDR2: LGHDT, YNNKEL (reference sequence). V was pared by 0 bases and J by 3 bases, with 3 bases between. This CDR3 contains 13 residues. The CDR3: CASSQDYGNTIYF. The DNA for the CDR3 is TGTGCCAGCAGCCAAGATTATGGAAACACCATATATTTT.

In its sample, this clone was seen once. The chain uses TRBV6-1 and TRBJ2-3; 9 bases fit TRBD2. The CDR3 length is 14 residues. Germline CDR1 reads MNHNS; CDR2 reads SASEGT. Unmatched junction bases numbered 4, after V lost 2 bases and J lost 7 bases. The CDR3 DNA reads as TGTGCCAGCAGTGAAAGCGGGGGGAGTAATACGCAGTATTTT. It translates to CASSESGGSNTQYF.

This chain uses TRBV4-3 with TRBJ1-2, with a weak D call TRBD1 (5 bases). CDR3 size: 14 residues. Germline V gene lookup returns CDR1 LGHNA and CDR2 YSLEER. V lost 1 base and J lost 4, with 10 bases in between. CDR3 sequence: CASSQVLGAYGYTF. The CDR3, as DNA: TGCGCCAGCAGCCAAGTCTTAGGGGCCTATGGCTACACCTTC.

The chain is built from TRBV6-4 and TRBJ1-2; D is ambiguous. The CDR3 has 12 amino acids. The V gene lost 2 bases and the J gene lost 3 bases, with 4 bases spanning the gap. Germline values: CDR1 MRHNA, CDR2 SNTAGT. CDR3 DNA: TGTGCCAGCAGTGACAGCCACTATGGCTACACCTTC. Residues: CASSDSHYGYTF.

The rearrangement links TRBV3-1 (or the pseudogene TRBV3-2) to TRBJ1-2; 8 bases are a match to TRBD1. Germline trimming cut 3 bases from V and 4 bases from J; bases unmatched to any gene: 4. Per the germline V gene, CDR1 is LGHDT and CDR2 is YNNKEL (reference sequence). CDR3 length equals 14 residues. The CDR3 nucleotides read TGTGCCAGCAGCCAGTTAACAGGGGGCTATGGCTACACCTTC. Amino acid sequence: CASSQLTGGYGYTF.

This clone was recorded once. This rearrangement joins TRBV6-1 to TRBJ1-2; D is unclear. The CDR3 sequence is 17 residues long. Germline values: CDR1 MNHNS, CDR2 SASEGT. Deletions cut 2 bases from V and 1 base from J, with 17 bases between. For the CDR3, the DNA is TGTGCCAGCAGTGAATTCCCCAACCGGTCAAATAACTATGGCTACACCTTC. Its translation: CASSEFPNRSNNYGYTF.

Ten or more counts support this clone. Written as DNA, the CDR3 is TGTGCCAGCAGCCCAGACCGACAGGGGAGGTACGAGCAGTACTTC. It is translated as CASSPDRQGRYEQYF. The gene calls are TRBV5-4 and TRBJ2-7; 8 bases are shared with TRBD1. The CDR3 consists of 15 residues. Germline lookup yields CDR1 SGHNT and CDR2 YYREEE (reference sequence). The V gene end was trimmed by 4 bases and the J gene end by 4 bases; junction bases not matched to a gene: 10.

The chain links TRBV7-9 to TRBJ1-2; 7 positions match TRBD1. V lost 5 bases and J lost 5; bases outside the gene matches: 8. Germline V gene lookup returns CDR1 SEHNR and CDR2 FQNEAQ (reference sequence). The CDR3 runs to 14 residues. The CDR3 protein is CASSRGTVTYGYTF. The CDR3 nucleotides read TGTGCCAGCAGCCGCGGGACAGTCACTTATGGCTACACCTTC. Full variable domain (rest looked up from reference TRBV7-9 and TRBJ1-2): DTGVSQNPRHKITKRGQNVTFRCDPISEHNRLYWYRQTLGQGPEFLTYFQNEAQLEKSRLLSDRFSAERPKGSFSTLEIQRTEQGDSAMYLCASSRGTVTYGYTFGSGTRLTVV.

V gene TRBV3-1 (or the pseudogene TRBV3-2) combines with J gene TRBJ2-6, with D uncertain. CDR3 length: 16 residues. The V end lost 0 bases, the J end lost 0 bases, and 6 bases lay between the germline ends. CDR1 and CDR2 (germline): LGHDT, YNNKEL (reference sequence). Here the CDR3 DNA reads TGTGCCAGCAGCCAAGATCACAGCTCTGGGGCCAACGTCCTGACTTTC. Translation: CASSQDHSSGANVLTF.

This chain connects TRBV6-6 to TRBJ1-5, with D possibly TRBD1 on 5 matching bases. CDR1 is MNHNY, CDR2 SVGAGI, per germline (reference sequence). V gave up 3 bases and J gave up 0 bases, with 12 bases separating them. The CDR3 consists of 16 residues. CDR3: CASSYLGGNSNQPQHF. In DNA form, the CDR3 reads TGTGCCAGCAGTTATCTGGGGGGGAATAGCAATCAGCCCCAGCATTTT.

V gene TRBV5-1 combines with J gene TRBJ2-1; 7 nucleotides align to TRBD2. CDR3 length: 20 amino acids. CDR1 and CDR2 (germline): SGHRS, YFSETQ. Trimming at V came to 5 bases and at J to 0 bases, leaving 20 bases not matched to a gene. For the CDR3, the DNA is TGCGCCAGCAGGTCGGACACTAGCGAAGTTCGGTCAAGCTCCTACAATGAGCAGTTCTTC. Amino acid sequence: CASRSDTSEVRSSSYNEQFF.